This is a list of T cell receptor beta chains from one sample in a study of blood T cell repertoires in COVID-19. Measured with immunoSEQ multiplex PCR; TCRdb has only the in-frame clones, and not every one. The sample lists around 150,000 clones, 79% occurring once. The sequencing sample was made of peripheral blood. These receptors originate from a man aged 50 to 59 with active or convalescent COVID-19. Both conserved end residues are part of each CDR3. D genes are given only for firm matches. The size entry is marked missing in some rows and otherwise reads once, few, many or a size class.

abundance | d_gene | j_gene | v_gene | CDR3nt | CDR3aa
- | - | TRBJ2-1 | TRBV4-1 | TGCGCCAGCAGCCAACCCTTTCAGGATGAGCAGTTCTTC | CASSQPFQDEQFF
- | - | TRBJ2-4 | TRBV6-5 | TGTGCCAGCAGTTACGGGAGCCCTGGGGACATTCAGTACTTC | CASSYGSPGDIQYF
once | TRBD1 | TRBJ2-4 | TRBV6-6 | TGTGCCAGCAGTTCGGACAGGAGAGTGACCAAAAACATTCAGTACTTC | CASSSDRRVTKNIQYF
- | - | TRBJ1-6 | TRBV6-6 | TGTGCCAGCAGTTACCCAGACAGACCCCTCCACTTT | CASSYPDRPLHF
- | TRBD1 | TRBJ2-5 | TRBV19 | TGTGCCAGTAGTAAGAACGACAGGGGGCGAGATGAGACCCAGTACTTC | CASSKNDRGRDETQYF
few | - | TRBJ2-7 | TRBV29-1 | TGCAGCGTTGGTCCAGGAACCTACGAGCAGTACTTC | CSVGPGTYEQYF
few | - | TRBJ2-3 | TRBV14 | TGTGCCAGCAGCCGCGGGGGCACAGATACGCAGTATTTT | CASSRGGTDTQYF
- | TRBD1 | TRBJ1-5 | TRBV24-1 | TGTGCCACCAGTGATCCCCAGGGGGGCAATCAGCCCCAGCATTTT | CATSDPQGGNQPQHF
- | TRBD2 | TRBJ2-7 | TRBV7-2 | TGTGCCAGCAGCTTAGTTCTAGCGGGCCGCCTGCAGTACTTC | CASSLVLAGRLQYF
- | - | TRBJ1-3 | TRBV28 | TGTGCCAGCAGCCCGATGGACAGCCACTCTGGAAACACCATATATTTT | CASSPMDSHSGNTIYF
- | - | TRBJ2-2 | TRBV11-3 | TGTGCCAGCAGCTTGCGGCACACCGGGGAGCTGTTTTTT | CASSLRHTGELFF
- | TRBD2 | TRBJ2-3 | TRBV7-3 | TGTGCCAGCAGCTTACGAGACGGGAGGAGGGCAGATACGCAGTATTTT | CASSLRDGRRADTQYF
few | - | TRBJ1-2 | TRBV12-1 | TGTGCCAGCAGCATCCGGACTGGGGTGGAGAGCTACACCTTC | CASSIRTGVESYTF
few | - | TRBJ2-5 | TRBV29-1 | TGCAGCGTTGAATTAAGGGGGAGGGCCCAAGAGACCCAGTACTTC | CSVELRGRAQETQYF
- | TRBD1 | TRBJ1-2 | TRBV27 | TGTGCCAGCAGTCCAGGGACAGGGAAAGGCTACACCTTC | CASSPGTGKGYTF
- | - | TRBJ2-5 | TRBV11-2 | TGTGCCAGCAGCCGTTTCGGAGAGACCCAGTACTTC | CASSRFGETQYF
- | - | TRBJ1-1 | TRBV15 | TGTGCCACCAGCAGAGATTATGGGGCCTCAAACACTGAAGCTTTCTTT | CATSRDYGASNTEAFF
- | TRBD1 | TRBJ2-5 | TRBV29-1 | TGCAGCGTTATGGACAGGATCCAAGAGACCCAGTACTTC | CSVMDRIQETQYF
- | TRBD2 | TRBJ2-5 | TRBV15 | TGTGCCACCAGCAGACCAACCGGGACTAGCGGACAAGAGACCCAGTACTTC | CATSRPTGTSGQETQYF
- | - | TRBJ2-5 | TRBV3-1/TRBV3-2 | TGTGCCAGCAGCCAAGTAGGCCGCAGGGAAGAGACCCAGTACTTC | CASSQVGRREETQYF
- | - | TRBJ2-7 | TRBV6-4 | TGTGCCAGCAGGAGGGAGGTGCAGTACTTC | CASRREVQYF
- | - | TRBJ1-2 | TRBV18 | TGTGCCAGCTCACCCTCCCAGGCAGATGGCTACACCTTC | CASSPSQADGYTF
- | - | TRBJ1-5 | TRBV10-3 | TGTGCCATCAGTGCCGACAGCCATCAGCCCCAGCATTTT | CAISADSHQPQHF
- | - | TRBJ1-5 | TRBV28 | TGTGCCAGCAGTCAAACTAGGGGGTCGGGGCAGCCCCAGCATTTT | CASSQTRGSGQPQHF
- | - | TRBJ1-1 | TRBV3-1/TRBV3-2 | TGTGCCAGCAGCCAGAAATCAGGGTTCACTGAAGCTTTCTTT | CASSQKSGFTEAFF
- | TRBD2 | TRBJ2-7 | TRBV3-1/TRBV3-2 | TGTGCCAGCAGCCCTGACCCTAGCGGAACCTACGAGCAGTACTTC | CASSPDPSGTYEQYF
- | - | TRBJ1-5 | TRBV19 | TGTGCCAGTAGTTCCGGGGTGAATCAGCCCCAGCATTTT | CASSSGVNQPQHF
- | - | TRBJ1-1 | TRBV25-1 | TGTGCCAGCATAAACAGGGCTGGCACTGAAGCTTTCTTT | CASINRAGTEAFF
- | TRBD2 | TRBJ2-5 | TRBV29-1 | TGCAGCGTTGAAGGGGGACTAGCGGGCTTCTCGGGAGAGACCCAGTACTTC | CSVEGGLAGFSGETQYF
- | - | TRBJ1-3 | TRBV11-2 | TGTGCCAGCAGCTCCATGGTGGGGAGCTCTGGAAACACCATATATTTT | CASSSMVGSSGNTIYF
- | - | TRBJ1-6 | TRBV10-3 | TGTGCCATCGGTCGCACAGGAGAACGGAATAATTCACCCCTCCACTTT | CAIGRTGERNNSPLHF
- | - | TRBJ1-4 | TRBV7-9 | TGTGCCAGCAGCTTAGACGGGGAAATTGGTGAAAAACTGTTTTTT | CASSLDGEIGEKLFF
many | - | TRBJ2-7 | TRBV7-2 | TGTGCCAGCAGCTCCCTGGACAGATACGAGCAGTACTTC | CASSSLDRYEQYF